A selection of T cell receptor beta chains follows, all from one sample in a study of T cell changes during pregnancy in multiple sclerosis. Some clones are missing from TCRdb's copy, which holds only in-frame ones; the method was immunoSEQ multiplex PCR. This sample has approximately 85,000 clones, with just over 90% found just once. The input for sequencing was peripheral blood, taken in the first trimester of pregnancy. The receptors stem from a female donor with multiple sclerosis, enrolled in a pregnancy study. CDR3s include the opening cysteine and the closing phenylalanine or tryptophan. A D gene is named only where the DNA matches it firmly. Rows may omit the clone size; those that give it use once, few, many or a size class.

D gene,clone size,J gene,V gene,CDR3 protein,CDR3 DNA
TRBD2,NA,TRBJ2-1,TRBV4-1,CASSLPSGSGGSYNEQFF,TGCGCCAGCAGCCTCCCTTCGGGTAGCGGGGGCTCCTACAATGAGCAGTTCTTC
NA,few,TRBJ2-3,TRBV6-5,CASSSSVAEGVDTQYF,TGTGCCAGCAGTTCATCGGTAGCGGAGGGTGTAGATACGCAGTATTTT
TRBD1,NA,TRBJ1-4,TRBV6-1,CASILGTGLNEKLFF,TGTGCCAGCATTTTAGGGACAGGCCTTAATGAAAAACTGTTTTTT
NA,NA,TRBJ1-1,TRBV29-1,CSGRQGNTEAFF,TGCAGCGGAAGGCAGGGGAACACTGAAGCTTTCTTT
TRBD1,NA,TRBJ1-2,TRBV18,CASSPLDRVDGYTF,TGTGCCAGCTCACCGCTGGACAGGGTGGATGGCTACACCTTC
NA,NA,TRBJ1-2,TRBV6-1,CASSKGENYGYTF,TGTGCCAGCAGTAAAGGAGAGAACTATGGCTACACCTTC
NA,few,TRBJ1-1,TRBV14,CASSQTTRNTEAFF,TGTGCCAGCAGCCAAACAACTAGGAACACTGAAGCTTTCTTT
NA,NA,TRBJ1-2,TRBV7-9,CASSSPSPSDYGYTF,TGTGCCAGCAGTTCCCCCTCGCCGAGCGACTATGGCTACACCTTC
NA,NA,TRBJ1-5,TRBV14,CASSHRGSNQPQHF,TGTGCCAGCAGCCACAGGGGTAGCAATCAGCCCCAGCATTTT
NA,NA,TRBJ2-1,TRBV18,CASSPPRGSNNNEQFF,TGTGCCAGCTCACCACCTCGTGGGAGCAATAACAATGAGCAGTTCTTC
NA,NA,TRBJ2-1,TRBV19,CASSNLARVDEQFF,TGTGCCAGTAGTAACCTAGCAAGGGTGGATGAGCAGTTCTTC
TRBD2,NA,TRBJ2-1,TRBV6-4,CASSDGRGGREQFF,TGTGCCAGCAGTGACGGACGGGGGGGGCGTGAGCAGTTCTTC
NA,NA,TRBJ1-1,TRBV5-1,CASSLDKNTEAFF,TGCGCCAGCAGCTTGGATAAGAACACTGAAGCTTTCTTT
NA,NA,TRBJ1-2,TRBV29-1,CSVYGTRGHGYTF,TGCAGCGTTTATGGGACACGGGGCCATGGCTACACCTTC
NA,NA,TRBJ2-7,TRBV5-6,CASSSGTSATYEQYF,TGTGCCAGCAGCTCCGGGACAAGCGCCACCTACGAGCAGTACTTC
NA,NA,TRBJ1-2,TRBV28,CASRRGRNYGYTF,TGTGCCAGCAGGAGAGGTCGAAACTATGGCTACACCTTC
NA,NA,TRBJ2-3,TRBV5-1,CASSLVVSTDTQYF,TGCGCCAGCAGCTTGGTAGTCAGCACAGATACGCAGTATTTT
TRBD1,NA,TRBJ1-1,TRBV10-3,CAISDWTGMNTEAFF,TGTGCCATCAGTGACTGGACAGGGATGAACACTGAAGCTTTCTTT
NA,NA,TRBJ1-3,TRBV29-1,CSVSLAGNTIYF,TGCAGCGTTAGCTTGGCTGGAAACACCATATATTTT
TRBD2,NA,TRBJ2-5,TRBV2,CASSVGLGETQYF,TGTGCCAGCAGTGTGGGACTAGGGGAGACCCAGTACTTC
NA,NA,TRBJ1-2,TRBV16,CASSQSRRQDFRDYGYTF,TGTGCCAGCAGCCAATCTCGTCGACAGGATTTTAGGGACTATGGCTACACCTTC
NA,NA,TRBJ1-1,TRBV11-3,CASSLGQRAFF,TGTGCCAGCAGCTTAGGGCAGCGAGCTTTCTTT
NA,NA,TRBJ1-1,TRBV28,CARCLDRKGLVEAFF,TGTGCCAGATGCCTCGACAGGAAGGGCCTCGTTGAAGCTTTCTTT
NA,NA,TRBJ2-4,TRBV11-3,CASTRGGVDSKNIQYF,TGTGCCAGCACCAGAGGAGGGGTTGACTCCAAAAACATTCAGTACTTC
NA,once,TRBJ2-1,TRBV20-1,CSAWGQNEQFF,TGCAGTGCTTGGGGGCAGAATGAGCAGTTCTTC
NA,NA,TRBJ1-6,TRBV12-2,CASRSGGRSGFVNSPLHF,TGTGCAAGTCGCTCCGGGGGAAGATCTGGATTTGTAAATTCACCCCTCCACTTT
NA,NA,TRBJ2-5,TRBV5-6,CASSRLVSSADYETQYF,TGTGCCAGCAGCCGTCTAGTCTCGTCGGCTGATTATGAGACCCAGTACTTC
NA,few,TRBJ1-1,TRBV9,CASSVQPGLSNTEAFF,TGTGCCAGCAGCGTACAACCGGGACTGAGTAACACTGAAGCTTTCTTT
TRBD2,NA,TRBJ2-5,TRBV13,CASSLGTSGGQETQYF,TGTGCCAGCAGCTTAGGGACTAGCGGGGGTCAAGAGACCCAGTACTTC
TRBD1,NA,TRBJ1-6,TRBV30,CAWSSTGDYNSPLHF,TGTGCCTGGAGTTCGACAGGGGACTATAATTCACCCCTCCACTTT
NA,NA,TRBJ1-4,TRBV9,CASSVEDRNNEKLFF,TGTGCCAGCAGCGTAGAGGACAGAAATAATGAAAAACTGTTTTTT
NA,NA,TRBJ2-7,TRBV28,CASSLFRTAYEQYF,TGTGCCAGCAGTTTATTCCGGACAGCTTACGAGCAGTACTTC
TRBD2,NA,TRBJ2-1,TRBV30,CACSPWRGGGDEQFF,TGTGCCTGTTCGCCCTGGCGGGGGGGTGGTGATGAGCAGTTCTTC
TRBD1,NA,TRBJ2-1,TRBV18,CASSPPVTGELRDNEQFF,TGTGCCAGCTCACCACCAGTAACAGGGGAGTTGAGAGACAATGAGCAGTTCTTC
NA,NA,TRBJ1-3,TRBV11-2,CASSSQGTLSGNTIYF,TGTGCCAGCAGCTCTCAGGGCACCCTCTCTGGAAACACCATATATTTT
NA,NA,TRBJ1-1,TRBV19,CASAIRGRDTEAFF,TGTGCCAGTGCTATCAGGGGTAGAGACACTGAAGCTTTCTTT
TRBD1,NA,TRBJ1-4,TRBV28,CASSQGQLVTNEKLFF,TGTGCCAGCAGCCAGGGACAGCTTGTAACTAATGAAAAACTGTTTTTT
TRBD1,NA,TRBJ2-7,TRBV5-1,CASSLGDRDTYEQYF,TGCGCCAGCAGCTTGGGGGACAGGGATACCTACGAGCAGTACTTC
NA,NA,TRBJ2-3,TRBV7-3,CASSLGAGILDTQYF,TGTGCCAGCAGCTTGGGGGCAGGGATCCTAGATACGCAGTATTTT
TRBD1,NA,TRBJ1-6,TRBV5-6,CASSLRFGQGASPLHF,TGTGCCAGCAGCTTGAGGTTTGGCCAGGGGGCCTCACCCCTCCACTTT
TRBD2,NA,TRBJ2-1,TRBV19,CASSMAGWGLAGGSFSNEQFF,TGTGCCAGTAGTATGGCAGGGTGGGGACTAGCGGGAGGGAGTTTTAGCAATGAGCAGTTCTTC
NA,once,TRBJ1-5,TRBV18,CASSPTDSSNQPQHF,TGTGCCAGCTCACCGACGGACAGTAGCAATCAGCCCCAGCATTTT
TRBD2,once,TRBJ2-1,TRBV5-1,CASSPNTGTSGRSGDNEQFF,TGCGCCAGCAGCCCTAATACCGGGACTAGCGGGAGGTCTGGCGACAATGAGCAGTTCTTC
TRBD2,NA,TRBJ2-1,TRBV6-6,CASSSLLAGDNEQFF,TGTGCCAGCAGTTCCCTACTAGCGGGAGACAATGAGCAGTTCTTC
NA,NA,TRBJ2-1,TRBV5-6,CASSPLQAEQFF,TGTGCCAGCAGCCCTCTACAGGCAGAGCAGTTCTTC